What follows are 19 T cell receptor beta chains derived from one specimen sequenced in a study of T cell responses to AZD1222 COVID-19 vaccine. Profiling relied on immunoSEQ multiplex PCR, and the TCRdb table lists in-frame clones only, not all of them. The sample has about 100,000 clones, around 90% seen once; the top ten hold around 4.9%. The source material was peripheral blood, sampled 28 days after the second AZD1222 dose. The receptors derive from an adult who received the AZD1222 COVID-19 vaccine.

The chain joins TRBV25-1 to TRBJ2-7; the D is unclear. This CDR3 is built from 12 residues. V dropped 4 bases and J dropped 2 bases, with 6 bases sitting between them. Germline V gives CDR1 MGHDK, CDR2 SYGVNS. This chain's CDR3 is CASSGQPYEQYF. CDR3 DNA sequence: TGTGCCAGCAGTGGGCAGCCCTACGAGCAGTACTTC.

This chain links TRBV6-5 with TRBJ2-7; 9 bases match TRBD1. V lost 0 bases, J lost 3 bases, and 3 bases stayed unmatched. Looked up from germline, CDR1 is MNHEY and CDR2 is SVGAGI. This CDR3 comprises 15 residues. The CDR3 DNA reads TGTGCCAGCAGTTACTCTACAGGGGGCGGCTACGAGCAGTACTTC. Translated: CASSYSTGGGYEQYF.

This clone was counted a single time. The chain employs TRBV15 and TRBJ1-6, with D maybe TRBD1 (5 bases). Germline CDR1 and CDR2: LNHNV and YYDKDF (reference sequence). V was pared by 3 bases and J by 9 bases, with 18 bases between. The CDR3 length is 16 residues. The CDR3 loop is CATSSPGPGGGSPLHF. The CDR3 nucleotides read TGTGCCACCAGCAGTCCGGGACCCGGGGGTGGTTCACCCCTCCACTTT.

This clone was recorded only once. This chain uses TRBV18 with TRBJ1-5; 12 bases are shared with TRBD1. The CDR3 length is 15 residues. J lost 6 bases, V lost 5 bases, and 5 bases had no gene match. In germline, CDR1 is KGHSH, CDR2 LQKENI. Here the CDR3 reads CASSKGTGGLQPQHF. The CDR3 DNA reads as TGTGCCAGCTCAAAAGGGACAGGGGGCCTTCAGCCCCAGCATTTT. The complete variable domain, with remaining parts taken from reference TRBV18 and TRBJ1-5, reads NAGVMQNPRHLVRRRGQEARLRCSPMKGHSHVYWYRQLPEEGLKFMVYLQKENIIDESGMPKERFSAEFPKEGPSILRIQQVVRGDSAAYFCASSKGTGGLQPQHFGDGTRLSIL.

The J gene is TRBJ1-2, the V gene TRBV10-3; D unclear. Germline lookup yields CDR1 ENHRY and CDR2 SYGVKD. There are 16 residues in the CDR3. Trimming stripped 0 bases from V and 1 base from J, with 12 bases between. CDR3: CAISESGRTLNYGYTF. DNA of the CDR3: TGTGCCATCAGTGAGTCCGGACGGACCCTTAACTATGGCTACACCTTC.

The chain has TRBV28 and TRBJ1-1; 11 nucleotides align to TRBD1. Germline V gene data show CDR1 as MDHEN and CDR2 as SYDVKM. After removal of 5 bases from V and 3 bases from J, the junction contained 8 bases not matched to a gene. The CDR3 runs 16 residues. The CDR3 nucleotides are TGTGCCAGCAGTCCCAGGACAGGGGGCAGGGACACTGAAGCTTTCTTT. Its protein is CASSPRTGGRDTEAFF.

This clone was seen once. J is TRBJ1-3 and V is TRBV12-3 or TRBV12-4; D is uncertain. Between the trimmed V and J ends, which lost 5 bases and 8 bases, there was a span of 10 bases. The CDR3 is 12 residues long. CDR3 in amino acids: CASSPGGDTIYF. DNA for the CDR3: TGTGCCAGCAGTCCCGGCGGGGACACCATATATTTT.

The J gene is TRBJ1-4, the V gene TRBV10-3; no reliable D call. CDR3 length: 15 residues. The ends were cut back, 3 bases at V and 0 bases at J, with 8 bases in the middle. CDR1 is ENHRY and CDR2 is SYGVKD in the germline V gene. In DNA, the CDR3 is TGTGCCATCAGTGATTCAGGAACAACTAATGAAAAACTGTTTTTT. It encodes CAISDSGTTNEKLFF.

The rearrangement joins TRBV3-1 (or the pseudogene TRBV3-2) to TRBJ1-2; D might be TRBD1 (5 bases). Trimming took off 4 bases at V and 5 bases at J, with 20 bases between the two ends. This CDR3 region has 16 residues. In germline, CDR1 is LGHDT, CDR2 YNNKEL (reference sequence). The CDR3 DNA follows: TGTGCCAGCAGCCTCCTTGGGGGGGGACGGGGGTATGGCTACACCTTC. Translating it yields CASSLLGGGRGYGYTF.

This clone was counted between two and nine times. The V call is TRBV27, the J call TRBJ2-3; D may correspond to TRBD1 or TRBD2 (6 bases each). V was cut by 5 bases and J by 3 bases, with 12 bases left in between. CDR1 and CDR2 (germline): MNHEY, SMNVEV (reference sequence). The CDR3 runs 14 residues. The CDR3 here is CASSEQGRTDTQYF. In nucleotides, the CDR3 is TGTGCCAGCAGTGAGCAGGGGAGGACAGATACGCAGTATTTT.

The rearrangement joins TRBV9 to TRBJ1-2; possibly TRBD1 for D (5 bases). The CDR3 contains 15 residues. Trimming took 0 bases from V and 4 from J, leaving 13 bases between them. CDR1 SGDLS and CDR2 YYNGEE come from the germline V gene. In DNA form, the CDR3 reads TGTGCCAGCAGCGTAGAGTCAGGGCCCGTCTATGGCTACACCTTC. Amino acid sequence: CASSVESGPVYGYTF.

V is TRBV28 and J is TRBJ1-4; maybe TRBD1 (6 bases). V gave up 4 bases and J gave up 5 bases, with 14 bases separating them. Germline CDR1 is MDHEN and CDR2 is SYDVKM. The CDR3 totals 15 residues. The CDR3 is CASSYSGEVNEKLFF. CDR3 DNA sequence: TGTGCCAGCAGTTATTCAGGGGAGGTCAATGAAAAACTGTTTTTT. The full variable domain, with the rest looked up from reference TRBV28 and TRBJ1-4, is DVKVTQSSRYLVKRTGEKVFLECVQDMDHENMFWYRQDPGLGLRLIYFSYDVKMKEKGDIPEGYSVSREKKERFSLILESASTNQTSMYLCASSYSGEVNEKLFFGSGTQLSVL.

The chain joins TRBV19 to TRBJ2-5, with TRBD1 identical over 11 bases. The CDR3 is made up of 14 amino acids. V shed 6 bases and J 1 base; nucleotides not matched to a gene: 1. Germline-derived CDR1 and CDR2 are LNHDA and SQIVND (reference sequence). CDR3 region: CASRGTGGQETQYF. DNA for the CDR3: TGTGCCAGTAGGGGGACAGGGGGCCAAGAGACCCAGTACTTC. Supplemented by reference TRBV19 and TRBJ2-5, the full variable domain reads DGGITQSPKYLFRKEGQNVTLSCEQNLNHDAMYWYRQDPGQGLRLIYYSQIVNDFQKGDIAEGYSVSREKKESFPLTVTSAQKNPTAFYLCASRGTGGQETQYFGPGTRLLVL.

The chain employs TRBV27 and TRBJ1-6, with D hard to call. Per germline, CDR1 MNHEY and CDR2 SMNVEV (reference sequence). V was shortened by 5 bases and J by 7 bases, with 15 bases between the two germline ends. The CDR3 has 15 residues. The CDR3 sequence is CASSPLWGENSPLHF. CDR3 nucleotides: TGTGCCAGCAGTCCCCTGTGGGGAGAGAATTCACCCCTCCACTTT.

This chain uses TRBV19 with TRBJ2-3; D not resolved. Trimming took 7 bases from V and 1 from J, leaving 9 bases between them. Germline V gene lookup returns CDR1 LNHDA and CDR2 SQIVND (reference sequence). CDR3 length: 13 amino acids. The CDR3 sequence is CASTFQGTDTQYF. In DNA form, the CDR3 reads TGTGCCAGTACCTTCCAGGGCACAGATACGCAGTATTTT.

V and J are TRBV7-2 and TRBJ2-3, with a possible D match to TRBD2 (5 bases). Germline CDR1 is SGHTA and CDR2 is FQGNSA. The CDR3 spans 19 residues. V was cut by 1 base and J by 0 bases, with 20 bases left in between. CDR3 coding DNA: TGTGCCAGCAGCTTAGGTGCGGGCCATCTCAAGCGCAGCACAGATACGCAGTATTTT. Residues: CASSLGAGHLKRSTDTQYF.

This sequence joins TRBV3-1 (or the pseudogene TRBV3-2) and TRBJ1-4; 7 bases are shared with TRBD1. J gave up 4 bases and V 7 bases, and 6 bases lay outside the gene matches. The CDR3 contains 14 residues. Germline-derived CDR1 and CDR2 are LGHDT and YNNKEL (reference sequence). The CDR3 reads CASTPGQSNEKLFF. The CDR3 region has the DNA TGTGCCAGCACACCGGGACAGAGTAATGAAAAACTGTTTTTT.

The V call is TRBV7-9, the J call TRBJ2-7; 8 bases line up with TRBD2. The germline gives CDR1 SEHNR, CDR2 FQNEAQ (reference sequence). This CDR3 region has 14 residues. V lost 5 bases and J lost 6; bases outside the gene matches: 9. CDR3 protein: CASSGPGRGVEQYF. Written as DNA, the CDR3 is TGTGCCAGCAGCGGCCCGGGGCGGGGGGTCGAGCAGTACTTC.

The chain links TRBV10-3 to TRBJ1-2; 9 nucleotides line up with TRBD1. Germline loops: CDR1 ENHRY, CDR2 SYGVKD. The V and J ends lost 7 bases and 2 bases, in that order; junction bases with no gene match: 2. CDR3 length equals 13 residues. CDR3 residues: CAITGTGNYGYTF. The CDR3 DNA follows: TGTGCCATCACCGGGACAGGGAACTATGGCTACACCTTC.